One sample yielded the 10 T cell receptor beta chains listed below, sequenced in a study of OX40 agonist ivuxolimab in advanced cancers. Sequencing was performed with immunoSEQ multiplex PCR; in TCRdb, only in-frame clones are kept and a portion is missing. The sample lists around 97,000 clones; 84% were seen once. Sequenced here: CD4+ or CD8+ T cells sorted from blood, sampled in a trial of the OX40 agonist ivuxolimab. These receptors all stem from an adult with an advanced solid tumor such as melanoma, head and neck, liver or kidney cancer.

The genes are TRBV7-2 and TRBJ1-1, with 7 bases matching TRBD1. Germline trimming cut 0 bases from V and 1 base from J; bases unmatched to any gene: 5. CDR1 and CDR2 from the germline V gene are SGHTA and FQGNSA. CDR3 length: 16 residues. This CDR3 is CASSLATGARNTEAFF. CDR3 DNA: TGTGCCAGCAGCTTAGCTACAGGGGCGCGGAACACTGAAGCTTTCTTT.

The chain recombines TRBV9 with TRBJ2-6; TRBD2 might be the D (5 bases). Per the germline V gene, CDR1 is SGDLS and CDR2 is YYNGEE. The CDR3 contains 15 residues. V dropped 5 bases and J dropped 2 bases, with 11 bases sitting between them. Written as DNA, the CDR3 is TGTGCCAGCAGAGGCATGAGGGCTGGGGCCAACGTCCTGACTTTC. Translation gives CASRGMRAGANVLTF.

This chain connects TRBV2 to TRBJ2-1; D remains ambiguous. Between the trimmed V and J ends, which lost 10 bases and 5 bases, there was a span of 15 bases. Germline V gives CDR1 SNHLY, CDR2 FYNNEI. The CDR3 loop spans 13 amino acids. The CDR3 DNA reads as TGTGCCATCCGGACGTCGACTGACAATGAGCAGTTCTTC. Protein: CAIRTSTDNEQFF.

This clone was seen more than once but under ten times. V and J are TRBV7-9 and TRBJ1-2, with D possibly TRBD1 on 6 matching bases. The germline V gene encodes CDR1 SEHNR and CDR2 FQNEAQ (reference sequence). This CDR3 contains 14 residues. V was pared by 5 bases and J by 0 bases, with 10 bases between. CDR3: CASSRQAANYGYTF. CDR3 in DNA: TGTGCCAGCAGCCGACAGGCAGCTAACTATGGCTACACCTTC.

This clone was seen a few times. The V call is TRBV6-1, the J call TRBJ1-1, with a possible D match to TRBD1 (6 bases). CDR1 and CDR2 from the germline V gene are MNHNS and SASEGT. V was pared by 2 bases and J by 6 bases, with 16 bases between. The CDR3 is 15 residues long. CDR3: CASSELGAGWAEAFF. CDR3 coding DNA: TGTGCCAGCAGTGAATTGGGGGCTGGATGGGCTGAAGCTTTCTTT.

This clone appeared a single time. This chain joins TRBV19 and TRBJ2-3; D gene unclear. V gave up 5 bases and J gave up 2 bases, with 14 bases separating them. This CDR3 region has 15 residues. CDR1 is LNHDA, CDR2 SQIVND, per germline (reference sequence). The CDR3 coding sequence is TGTGCCAGTAGTTCGTTAGGCCCCCCCACAGATACGCAGTATTTT. Its protein is CASSSLGPPTDTQYF.

V gene TRBV11-2 combines with J gene TRBJ2-2; D remains unclear. Germline-derived CDR1 and CDR2 are SGHAT and FQNNGV. This CDR3 comprises 15 residues. The V and J ends lost 6 bases and 7 bases respectively, with 18 bases between them. The CDR3 DNA is TGTGCCAGCAGTTTCCCTGCAAAAGGTGACGGGGAGCTGTTTTTT. Translating it yields CASSFPAKGDGELFF.

The chain combines TRBV2 with TRBJ2-3, with TRBD2 identical over 7 bases. The J segment lost 2 bases and the V segment lost 1 base, leaving 3 bases of the junction unmatched. CDR3 length: 15 amino acids. The germline gives CDR1 SNHLY, CDR2 FYNNEI. The CDR3 nucleotides are TGTGCCAGCAGTGAAGGGCTAGCGGTCACAGATACGCAGTATTTT. This translates into CASSEGLAVTDTQYF.

This sequence joins TRBV10-2 and TRBJ2-5; tentatively, D is TRBD1 (6 bases). Matching the DNA end better, TRBJ2-7 makes the J call doubtful. There are 14 residues in the CDR3. Germline loops: CDR1 WSHSY, CDR2 SAAADI. For the CDR3, the DNA is TGCGCCCAGCCCCGAGAAATACAGGGCTGCGAGCAGTACTTC. This encodes CAQPREIQGCEQYF.

V usage is TRBV27 and J usage is TRBJ2-3; 8 positions agree with TRBD2. Germline CDR1 is MNHEY and CDR2 is SMNVEV (reference sequence). The junction had 1 base not matched to a gene; V was cut back by 0 bases and J by 2 bases. The CDR3 spans 15 residues. As DNA, the CDR3 is TGTGCCAGCAGTTTATCGACTAGCGACACAGATACGCAGTATTTT. It is translated as CASSLSTSDTDTQYF.